This TCR beta chain was retrieved from a study of blood T cell repertoires in COVID-19 (dated by TCRdb to 2018 to 2021). Study-level background: Samples covering the acute and convalescent phases of COVID-19 were provided by collaborators in the United States, Italy and Spain. The samples were drawn from two sources: the first 160 participants of the ongoing ImmuneRACE study, and approximately 1,300 subjects contributed by 6 global collaborators. HLA class I and class II types, where available, came from metadata supplied by the sample provider rather than from assay-based typing. Deeply sampled blood TCRbeta repertoires from subjects exposed to, actively infected with, or recovered from COVID-19 were included in the dataset. The prospective study material was composed of cDNA or gDNA derived from T cells, B-cell-depleted T cells, or PBMCs. The sample metadata nearly always contained a de-identified subject ID, COVID-19 status, age in years and sex. The repertoires were made available in a free public database intended to serve as a resource for research on the immune response to SARS-CoV-2. Study-wide findings and limitations: Clinical and demographic metadata were provided uncurated, with the amount varying by source and participant.

On this clone: Its antigen is still unknown. Base qualities are not at hand, and no much larger clone is one base apart.

One collaborating source in Seattle enrolled patients while the patients were actively infected and followed the patients over time throughout the course of disease. The collaborating institutions used their own protocols to collect whole blood in K2EDTA tubes. Collaborator samples were shipped for TCRbeta analysis as frozen whole blood, isolated PBMCs, or DNA extracted from either sample type. The CDR3 runs 16 amino acids, cysteine and phenylalanine included. Of all the DNA, just the CDR3 is kept, 48 bases in frame from base 1. Ends trimmed: V by 5 bases, J by 3 bases; bases unmatched to a gene: 10. The germline V gene (reference sequence) provides CDR1 SEHNR and CDR2 FQNEAQ. TCRbeta CDR3 regions were amplified from genomic DNA by means of the immunoSEQ Assay, a bias-controlled multiplex PCR. Regarding the original processing steps: The number of nucleated cells in each sample was estimated from the amplification of reference gene primers within the assay. To quantify the absolute abundance of each unique TCRbeta CDR3 rearrangement, sequence reads were collapsed and filtered. For each sample, productive Simpson clonality was calculated as the square root of Simpson's diversity index across productive rearrangements. TCRdb provides this immuneACCESS table in a form limited to in-frame rearrangements. Some clones are lacking; in checked studies, under half of them reflect an unresolved V gene, and why the rest are absent is not known. D and trimming were read from the DNA, whereas the V and J calls and clone size are those reported in that table. The sample table holds about 150,000 clones, of which approximately 80% were seen once. Of the sample, roughly an eighth falls within the top ten clones.

Sequenced input: peripheral blood. This sequence originates from a woman aged 55-75 years with COVID-19, enrolled during active disease. The sequence joins TRBV7-9 to TRBJ1-3; TRBD1 matches 7 bases in the middle. CDR3 protein: CASSHLDRASGNTIYF. The sequenced DNA is TGTGCCAGCAGCCACTTAGACAGGGCCAGTGGAAACACCATATATTTT. When the CDR3 is completed using the reference TRBV7-9 and TRBJ1-3 genes on either side, the full variable domain is DTGVSQNPRHKITKRGQNVTFRCDPISEHNRLYWYRQTLGQGPEFLTYFQNEAQLEKSRLLSDRFSAERPKGSFSTLEIQRTEQGDSAMYLCASSHLDRASGNTIYFGEGSWLTVV.